The rows below give T cell receptor beta chains drawn from one sample of a study of patients and donors after allogeneic stem cell transplantation. TCRdb passed the RT-PCR reads through MiXCR, listing each CDR3 protein once. The profile shows approximately 61,000 distinct CDR3 sequences, about 14% of them singletons. The source material was blood, either unsorted or a sorted T cell fraction (not recorded which). The receptors were sampled from a human donor who was either an allogeneic HSCT recipient or a stem cell or donor lymphocyte infusion donor (not recorded which). It is not recorded whose cells these are; they may come from a transplant donor. Each CDR3 is given with its conserved first and last residue. D genes are given only for firm matches. Only part of the rows carry a size: once, few, many, or a class if the clone is expanded.

TRBV12-3/TRBV12-4,many,TRBD2,TRBJ2-7,TGTGCCAGCAGCAATAGCGGGAAGGCCTACGAGCAGTACTTC,CASSNSGKAYEQYF
TRBV11-3,NA,TRBD1,TRBJ1-6,TGTGCCAGCAGCTTAGGAGGCGGGACAGGGTGGTCACCCCTCCACTTT,CASSLGGGTGWSPLHF
TRBV29-1,many,NA,TRBJ1-1,TGCAGCGTTGCTTCGGCCGCGGACACTGAAGCTTTCTTT,CSVASAADTEAFF
TRBV24-1,NA,NA,TRBJ2-1,TGTGCCACCAGTGATTATTCGCAAAGGTCCTACAATGAGCAGTTCTTC,CATSDYSQRSYNEQFF
TRBV12-5,many,NA,TRBJ1-1,TGTGCTAGTGGCCCCCCGGGTAGAGGTGCTGAAGCTTTCTTT,CASGPPGRGAEAFF
TRBV9,many,TRBD1,TRBJ1-2,TGTGCCAGCAGCGTTTACTTCGGACAGGGGAACTATGGCTACACCTTC,CASSVYFGQGNYGYTF
TRBV13,few,TRBD1,TRBJ1-2,TGTGCCAGCAGCCCCACAGGGGAGGATGGCTACACCTTC,CASSPTGEDGYTF
TRBV11-2,few,NA,TRBJ1-1,TGTGCCAGCAGCTTACGAGGTACTGAAGCTTTCTTT,CASSLRGTEAFF
TRBV7-9,few,TRBD1,TRBJ2-2,TGTGCCAGCACCGTGAGAACAGGGGGGAGGACCGGGGAGCTGTTTTTT,CASTVRTGGRTGELFF
TRBV5-1,NA,TRBD1,TRBJ2-7,TGCGCCAGCAGCTTGGGTCTAGACAGGGTGCCGTACGAGCAGTACTTC,CASSLGLDRVPYEQYF
TRBV5-1,few,NA,TRBJ2-7,TGCGCCAGCAGCTTCACGGGACGACTGGCCTACGAGCAGTACTTC,CASSFTGRLAYEQYF
TRBV5-1,many,NA,TRBJ1-2,TGCGCCAGCAGCTTGGATTTAACGGGGGCCTATGGCTACACCTTC,CASSLDLTGAYGYTF
TRBV5-1,NA,NA,TRBJ2-1,TGCGCCAGCAGCCAGGAATACAATGAGCAGTTCTTC,CASSQEYNEQFF
TRBV3-1,many,TRBD1,TRBJ1-2,TGTGCCAGCAGCCACGGGACAGGGTACCCCAATGGCTATGGCTACACCTTC,CASSHGTGYPNGYGYTF
TRBV11-3,NA,NA,TRBJ2-1,TGTGCCAGCAGCTTAGAGGGGACTGAGCAGTTCTTC,CASSLEGTEQFF
TRBV20-1,many,NA,TRBJ1-1,TGCAGTGCTAGAGATCCCGGACAGACGAACACTGAAGCTTTCTTT,CSARDPGQTNTEAFF
TRBV11-2,NA,NA,TRBJ1-4,TGTGCCAGCAGCTTAGGGCTCGAGTTTCAGGGGCGCGAAAAACTGTTTTTT,CASSLGLEFQGREKLFF
TRBV12-3/TRBV12-4,many,NA,TRBJ1-5,TGTGCCAGCAGTTTTCCCCCCGGTCAGCCCCAGCATTTT,CASSFPPGQPQHF
TRBV20-1,few,TRBD2,TRBJ2-7,TGCAGTGCTAGGGGTGGTTCTGGCGGGAGCTCCTACGAGCAGTACTTC,CSARGGSGGSSYEQYF
TRBV7-8,NA,TRBD1,TRBJ1-1,TGTGCCTGCAGCTCCTGGGACAGGAACACTGAAGCTTTCTTT,CACSSWDRNTEAFF
TRBV27,few,NA,TRBJ1-1,TGTGCCAGCAGTTTATCAGGGGGTGGGGGCATGAACACTGAAGCTTTCTTT,CASSLSGGGGMNTEAFF
TRBV7-6,few,NA,TRBJ2-3,TGTGCCAGCAGCCTGGTTGGTGATACGCAGTATTTT,CASSLVGDTQYF
TRBV29-1,NA,TRBD1,TRBJ2-7,TGCAGCTTCACGAGGGGGACAGTAGACTACGAGCAGTACTTC,CSFTRGTVDYEQYF
TRBV10-3,many,NA,TRBJ1-2,TGTGCCATCCAGGGGATCTTAGCTAACTATGGCTACACCTTC,CAIQGILANYGYTF
TRBV6-1,NA,NA,TRBJ1-5,TGTGCCAGCAGTCCTTCAGGGGCCCATTATAGCAATCAGCCCCAGCATTTT,CASSPSGAHYSNQPQHF
TRBV6-5,many,NA,TRBJ1-1,TGTGCCAGCAAGGGAAGCACTGAAGCTTTCTTT,CASKGSTEAFF
TRBV9,few,TRBD1,TRBJ2-2,TGTGCCAGCAGCGTAGGACAGGGGAATCCCCGTATCCCCGGGGAGCTGTTTTTT,CASSVGQGNPRIPGELFF
TRBV24-1,few,NA,TRBJ2-1,TGTGCCACCAGTGACCGGGCGCCGTACAATGAGCAGTTCTTC,CATSDRAPYNEQFF
TRBV27,many,TRBD1,TRBJ2-5,TGTGCCAGCAGAAAGGACAGGGGAGTGGAGACCCAGTACTTC,CASRKDRGVETQYF
TRBV5-1,many,NA,TRBJ1-2,TGCGCCAGCAGCCCGGACATTAACTATGGCTACACCTTC,CASSPDINYGYTF
TRBV29-1,few,TRBD1,TRBJ2-7,TGCAGCGTCGGGACAGGGGTCTACGAGCAGTACTTC,CSVGTGVYEQYF
TRBV15,many,NA,TRBJ1-1,TGTGCCACCAGCAAGCGACAGAACACTGAAGCTTTCTTT,CATSKRQNTEAFF
TRBV12-3/TRBV12-4,many,NA,TRBJ1-4,TGTGCCAGCAGAGGAACTGAAAAACTGTTTTTT,CASRGTEKLFF
TRBV3-1,few,NA,TRBJ2-2,TGTGCCAGCAGCCGTGCCGGGACCGCGGGCACCGGGGAGCTGTTTTTT,CASSRAGTAGTGELFF
TRBV11-2,NA,TRBD2,TRBJ2-1,TGTGCCAGCAGCTTTGGGACTAGTCCCTTCTTC,CASSFGTSPFF
TRBV7-9,NA,NA,TRBJ2-1,TGTGCCAGCAGCTTTGGCGGGGAGCAGTTCTTC,CASSFGGEQFF
TRBV7-6,NA,NA,TRBJ2-1,TGTGCCAGCAGCTTATTGAACAATGAGCAGTTCTTC,CASSLLNNEQFF
TRBV6-5,NA,TRBD2,TRBJ2-7,TGTGCCAGCAGTGTGGCAGCGGGACTAGGATCTGCGCAGTACTTC,CASSVAAGLGSAQYF
TRBV12-3/TRBV12-4,many,NA,TRBJ1-1,TGTGCCAGCAGTTTTAACCTCGGGGCCCAAGCTTTCTTT,CASSFNLGAQAFF
TRBV7-8,few,NA,TRBJ2-1,TGTGCCAGCAGCTTAAGTGGGGGCTACAATGAGCAGTTCTTC,CASSLSGGYNEQFF
TRBV6-6,once,NA,TRBJ2-7,TGTGCCAGCAGCCCCTCCGGGACAATATACGAGCAGTACTTC,CASSPSGTIYEQYF
TRBV29-1,many,TRBD2,TRBJ2-1,TGCAGCGTTGCGAGACTAGCGGACAATGAGCAGTTCTTC,CSVARLADNEQFF